This passage covers 6 T cell receptor beta chains from one sample sequenced in a study of identifying expanded T cells in peripheral blood. TCRdb's table, derived via immunoSEQ multiplex PCR, lists solely in-frame clones and lacks some. This sample has about 94,000 clones, with nearly 90% found just once. Source material: blood. Source of these receptors: a person aged 18 to 70 in good health.

The V call is TRBV4-2, the J call TRBJ1-3; 7 bases map to TRBD1. The CDR3 contains 14 residues. The V segment lost 5 bases and the J segment 3 bases; nucleotides outside the gene matches: 4. CDR1 and CDR2 from the germline V gene are LGHNA and YNFKEQ. The CDR3 DNA reads TGTGCCAGCAGCTTAGGGGGCCTTGGAAACACCATATATTTT. It translates to CASSLGGLGNTIYF.

The J gene is TRBJ2-1, the V gene TRBV13; 10 positions match TRBD2. In germline, CDR1 is PRHDT, CDR2 FYEKMQ (reference sequence). CDR3 length: 17 residues. V trimming: 0 bases; J trimming: 8 bases; junction bases outside the gene matches: 10. CDR3 sequence: CASSLGPEAGGPDEQFF. In nucleotides, the CDR3 is TGTGCCAGCAGCTTAGGCCCCGAAGCGGGAGGGCCTGATGAGCAGTTCTTC.

The J gene is TRBJ1-2, the V gene TRBV4-3; weak D call: TRBD1 (5 bases). Trimming stripped 0 bases from V and 8 bases from J, with 13 bases between. Germline V gene data show CDR1 as LGHNA and CDR2 as YSLEER. The length of the CDR3 is 14 residues. In DNA form, the CDR3 reads TGCGCCAGCAGCCAAGATCGGGGGGGAGTGGGCTACACCTTC. The encoded protein is CASSQDRGGVGYTF.

V usage is TRBV19 and J usage is TRBJ1-1; no reliable D call. Trimming took off 3 bases at V and 4 bases at J, with 9 bases between the two ends. The V gene's germline CDR1 is LNHDA and CDR2 SQIVND (reference sequence). The CDR3 runs to 13 residues. The CDR3 DNA is TGTGCCAGTAGTATGTTTATGGGCACTGAAGCTTTCTTT. This translates into CASSMFMGTEAFF.

Concerning this clone: Within the sample, other DNA sequences also encode this same CDR3. V gene TRBV5-1 combines with J gene TRBJ2-5; D is ambiguous. The CDR3 totals 12 residues. Trimming cost V 2 bases and J 2 bases, with 4 bases left between them. Germline V gene sequence: CDR1 SGHRS, CDR2 YFSETQ. The CDR3 nucleotides read TGCGCCAGCAGCTTCCTTCAAGAGACCCAGTACTTC. It encodes CASSFLQETQYF.

This clone occurred a few times. V and J are TRBV11-3 and TRBJ1-2; a possible D gene is TRBD1 (5 bases). Trimming pared 3 bases from V and 10 bases from J, leaving 12 bases between. This CDR3 is 12 amino acids long. Germline values: CDR1 SGHNT, CDR2 YENEEA. The CDR3 region has the DNA TGTGCCAGCAGCTTGGGCCAGGGCCCCTACACCTTC. Amino acids: CASSLGQGPYTF.